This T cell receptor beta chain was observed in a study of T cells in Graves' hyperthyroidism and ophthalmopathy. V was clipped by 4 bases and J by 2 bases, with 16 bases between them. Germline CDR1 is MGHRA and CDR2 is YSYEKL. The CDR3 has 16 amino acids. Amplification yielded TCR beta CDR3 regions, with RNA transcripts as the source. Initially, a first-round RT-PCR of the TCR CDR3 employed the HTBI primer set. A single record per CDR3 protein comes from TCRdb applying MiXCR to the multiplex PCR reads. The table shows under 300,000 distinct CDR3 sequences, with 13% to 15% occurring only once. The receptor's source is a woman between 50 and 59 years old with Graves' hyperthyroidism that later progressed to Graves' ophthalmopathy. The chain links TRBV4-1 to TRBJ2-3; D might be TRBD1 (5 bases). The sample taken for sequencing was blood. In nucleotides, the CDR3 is TGCGCCAGCAGCCGAAAAGGACAATCGCACACAGATACGCAGTATTTT. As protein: CASSRKGQSHTDTQYF.